These 8 T cell receptor beta chains were all obtained from the same sample, sequenced in a study of shared clonotypes between healthy human individuals. This table comes from immunoSEQ multiplex PCR, and its TCRdb copy is limited to in-frame clones, with some not included. The data show about a million clones, more than 75% seen once. The sequenced sample consisted of memory CD4+ T cells sorted from blood. As to subset: CD45RA-negative fraction. The receptors stem from a young man in good health.

This clone was seen ten or more times. The chain joins TRBV6-1 to TRBJ1-3; D call uncertain. Trimming cost V 4 bases and J 0 bases, with 10 bases left between them. This CDR3 comprises 15 residues. Germline CDR1 MNHNS, CDR2 SASEGT. The CDR3 loop is CASSVSRSSGNTIYF. CDR3 in DNA: TGTGCCAGCAGTGTGTCCCGGAGCTCTGGAAACACCATATATTTT.

This chain links TRBV18 with TRBJ2-7, with TRBD2 identical over 12 bases. The V gene end was trimmed by 6 bases and the J gene end by 4 bases; junction bases not matched to a gene: 10. CDR3 length equals 16 residues. The V gene's germline CDR1 is KGHSH and CDR2 LQKENI. The CDR3 protein is CASSQPLAGGPYEQYF. CDR3 sequence (DNA): TGTGCCAGCTCCCAACCTCTAGCGGGAGGGCCGTACGAGCAGTACTTC.

Concerning this clone itself: The sample has other DNA sequences that encode this CDR3 too. The chain joins TRBV30 to TRBJ2-7; TRBD2 might be the D (5 bases). The V end lost 2 bases, the J end lost 2 bases, and 10 bases lay between the germline ends. The CDR3 has 13 amino acids. Germline CDR1 GTSNPN, CDR2 SVGIG (reference sequence). This CDR3 reads CAWSPGITYEQYF. The CDR3 nucleotides read TGTGCCTGGAGTCCGGGAATCACCTACGAGCAGTACTTC.

This clone was detected a few times. This chain uses TRBV11-1 with TRBJ1-6, with TRBD1 matching 12 bases. Germline V gene data show CDR1 as SGHAT and CDR2 as FQDESV (reference sequence). The CDR3 extends over 16 amino acids. The V gene end was trimmed by 3 bases and the J gene end by 8 bases; junction bases not matched to a gene: 5. The CDR3 bases are TGTGCCAGCAGCTTCGACGGGACAGGGGGCTATTCACCCCTCCACTTT. It is translated as CASSFDGTGGYSPLHF. The whole variable domain, remainder taken from reference TRBV11-1 and TRBJ1-6, is EAEVAQSPRYKITEKSQAVAFWCDPISGHATLYWYRQILGQGPELLVQFQDESVVDDSQLPKDRFSAERLKGVDSTLKIQPAELGDSAMYLCASSFDGTGGYSPLHFGNGTRLTVT.

The gene calls are TRBV30 and TRBJ1-3; D is perhaps TRBD1 (5 bases). From germline, CDR1 is GTSNPN and CDR2 SVGIG (reference sequence). Trimming cost V 1 base and J 8 bases, with 15 bases left between them. CDR3 length: 14 amino acids. CDR3 bases: TGTGCCTGGAGTGGCAGGGTTGGTGCGGACACCATATATTTT. Translated, it gives CAWSGRVGADTIYF.

A note on this clone: A much larger clone differs from this one at a single base, so this may be a read error. Other DNA sequences within the sample encode an identical CDR3. The chain recombines TRBV5-1 with TRBJ1-4; perhaps TRBD1 as D (5 bases). Germline assignment: CDR1 SGHRS and CDR2 YFSETQ. V lost 2 bases, J lost 3 bases, and 8 bases lay in between. The CDR3 is 14 amino acids. CDR3: CASSLVGANEKLFF. The CDR3 coding sequence is TGCGCCAGCAGCTTAGTGGGGGCTAATGAAAAACTGTTTTTT.

As regards this clone: The sample carries other DNA sequences with the same CDR3. The gene calls are TRBV30 and TRBJ2-7; 8 bases agree with TRBD1. In germline, CDR1 is GTSNPN, CDR2 SVGIG (reference sequence). The CDR3 consists of 12 residues. V dropped 3 bases and J dropped 3; count of bases not matched to a gene: 1. The CDR3 is CAWRGQGYEQYF. CDR3 bases: TGTGCCTGGAGAGGACAGGGCTACGAGCAGTACTTC.

This chain joins TRBV11-2 and TRBJ2-7; 8 bases map to TRBD1. The CDR3 consists of 15 residues. Germline loops: CDR1 SGHAT, CDR2 FQNNGV. Losses at the gene ends were 4 bases for V and 5 bases for J; bases not matched to a gene: 10. The DNA for the CDR3 is TGTGCCAGCAGCTCCTCGACAGGGGCGATCGACGAGCAGTACTTC. This gives the protein CASSSSTGAIDEQYF.